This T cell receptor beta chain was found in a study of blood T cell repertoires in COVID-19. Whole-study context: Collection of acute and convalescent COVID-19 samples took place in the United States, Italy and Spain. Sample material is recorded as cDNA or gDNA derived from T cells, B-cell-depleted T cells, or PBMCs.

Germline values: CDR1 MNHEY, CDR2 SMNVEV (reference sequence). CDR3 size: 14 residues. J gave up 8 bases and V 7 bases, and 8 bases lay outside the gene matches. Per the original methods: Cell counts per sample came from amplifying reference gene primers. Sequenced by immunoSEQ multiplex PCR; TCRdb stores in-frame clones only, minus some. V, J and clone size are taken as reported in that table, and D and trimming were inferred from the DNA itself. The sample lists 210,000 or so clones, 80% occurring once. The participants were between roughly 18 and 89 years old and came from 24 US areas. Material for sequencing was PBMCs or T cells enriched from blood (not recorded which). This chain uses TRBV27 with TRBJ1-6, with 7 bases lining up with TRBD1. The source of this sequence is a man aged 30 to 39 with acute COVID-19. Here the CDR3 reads CASNRGSTYSPLHF. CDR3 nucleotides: TGTGCCAGCAACAGGGGCAGCACCTATTCACCCCTCCACTTT.